This T cell receptor (beta chain) appears in the sequencing data of a study of T cells in Graves' hyperthyroidism and ophthalmopathy. Study at large: Before any treatment, at initial diagnosis, peripheral blood was collected. Study-level findings and limits: Prediction of ophthalmopathy progression came a median 6.5 months pre-onset.

Many counts were recorded for this clonotype. The antigen is undetermined. Template material for amplifying TCR beta CDR3 regions consisted of RNA transcripts. TCR CDR3 regions were first amplified by RT-PCR with HTBI primers. TCRdb passed the multiplex PCR reads through MiXCR, listing each CDR3 protein once. There are about 210,000 distinct CDR3 sequences in the sample; about a sixth occur only once, and roughly 50% lies in the top ten. The authors deemed Graves' hyperthyroidism stable absent ophthalmopathy progression within 18 months. The CDR3 consists of 16 residues. Losses at the gene ends were 5 bases for V and 3 bases for J; bases not matched to a gene: 6.

This clonotype was obtained from a man aged 50-60 years with Graves' hyperthyroidism. Sequencing was performed on blood. The chain carries TRBV12-3 or TRBV12-4 and TRBJ2-1, with 11 bases lining up with TRBD2. CDR3 DNA: TGTGCCAGCAGTCCACTAGCGGGAGCAGGCTACAATGAGCAGTTCTTC. It encodes CASSPLAGAGYNEQFF.